A single count supports the clone carrying this T cell receptor (beta chain). Its antigen remains unidentified. The CDR3 contains 13 residues. The V gene lost 4 bases and the J gene lost 2 bases, with 6 bases spanning the gap. CDR1 and CDR2 from the germline V gene are MGHRA and YSYEKL. Sequencing was performed with immunoSEQ multiplex PCR; in TCRdb, only in-frame clones are kept and a portion is missing. This table has about 200,000 clones, roughly 85% appearing once. The data derive from a study of cytomegalovirus exposure and HLA in healthy donors. Study-level points and caveats: In vitro confirmation showed three CMV-associated chains to be CMV antigen specific.

Sequencing was performed on PBMCs. The origin of this receptor is a woman between 18 and 30 years old in good health and CMV-seronegative. The V and J genes are TRBV4-1 and TRBJ2-1; D is tentatively TRBD1 or TRBD2 (5 bases each). The CDR3 region has the DNA TGCGCCAGCAGCCCGGGACCCTACAATGAGCAGTTCTTC. This codes for CASSPGPYNEQFF.